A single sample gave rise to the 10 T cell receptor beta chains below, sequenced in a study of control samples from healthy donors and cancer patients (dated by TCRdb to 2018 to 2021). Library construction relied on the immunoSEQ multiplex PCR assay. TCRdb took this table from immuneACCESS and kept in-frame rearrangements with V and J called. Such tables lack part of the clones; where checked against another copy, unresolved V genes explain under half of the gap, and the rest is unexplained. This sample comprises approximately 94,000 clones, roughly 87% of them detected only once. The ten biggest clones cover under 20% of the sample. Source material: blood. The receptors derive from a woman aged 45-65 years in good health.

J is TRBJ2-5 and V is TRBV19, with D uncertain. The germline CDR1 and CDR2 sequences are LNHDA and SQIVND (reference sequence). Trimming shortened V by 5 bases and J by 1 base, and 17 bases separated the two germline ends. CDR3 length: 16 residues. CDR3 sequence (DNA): TGTGCCAGTAGTCCGAGCCCCATGCTCCCCCAAGAGACCCAGTACTTC. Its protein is CASSPSPMLPQETQYF.

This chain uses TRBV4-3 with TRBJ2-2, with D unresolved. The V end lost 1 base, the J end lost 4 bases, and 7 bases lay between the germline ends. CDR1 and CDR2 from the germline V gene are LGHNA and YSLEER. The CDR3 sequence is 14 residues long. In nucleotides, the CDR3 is TGCGCCAGCAGCCAAGGGGGTGGCACCGGGGAGCTGTTTTTT. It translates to CASSQGGGTGELFF.

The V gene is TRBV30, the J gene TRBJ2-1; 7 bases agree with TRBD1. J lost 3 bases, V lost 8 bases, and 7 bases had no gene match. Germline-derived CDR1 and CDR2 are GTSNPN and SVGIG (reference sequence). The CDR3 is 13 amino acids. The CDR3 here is CALVGGFYNEQFF. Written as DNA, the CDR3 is TGTGCCCTGGTAGGGGGCTTCTACAATGAGCAGTTCTTC.

This CDR3 is CASSGGNTGELFF. For the CDR3, the DNA is TGTGCCAGCAGCGGAGGGAACACCGGGGAGCTGTTTTTT. V is TRBV2 and J is TRBJ2-2; TRBD2 might be the D (5 bases). The CDR3 spans 13 residues. Trimming took off 6 bases at V and 1 base at J, with 6 bases between the two ends. The germline gives CDR1 SNHLY, CDR2 FYNNEI.

CDR3 DNA: TGTGCCAGCAGCCTCCCGGGGGTCCAAAACATTCAGTACTTC. Amino acid sequence: CASSLPGVQNIQYF. This chain connects TRBV7-2 to TRBJ2-4; possible D gene TRBD2, 6 bases. The V gene's germline CDR1 is SGHTA and CDR2 FQGNSA. The V end was cut by 5 bases, the J end by 5 bases, with 13 bases between. The CDR3 extends over 14 amino acids.

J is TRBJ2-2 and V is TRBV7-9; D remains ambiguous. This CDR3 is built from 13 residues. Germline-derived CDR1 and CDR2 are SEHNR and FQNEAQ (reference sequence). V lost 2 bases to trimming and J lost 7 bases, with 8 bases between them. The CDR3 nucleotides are TGTGCCAGCAGCTTACAAGCCAGCGGGGAGCTGTTTTTT. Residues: CASSLQASGELFF. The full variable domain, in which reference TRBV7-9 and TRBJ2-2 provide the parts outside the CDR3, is DTGVSQNPRHKITKRGQNVTFRCDPISEHNRLYWYRQTLGQGPEFLTYFQNEAQLEKSRLLSDRFSAERPKGSFSTLEIQRTEQGDSAMYLCASSLQASGELFFGEGSRLTVL.

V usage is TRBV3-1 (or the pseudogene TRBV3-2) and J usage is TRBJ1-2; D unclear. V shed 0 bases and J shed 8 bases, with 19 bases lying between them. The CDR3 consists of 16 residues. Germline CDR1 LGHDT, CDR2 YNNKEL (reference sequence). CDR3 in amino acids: CASSQDGEGFSRGYTF. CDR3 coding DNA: TGTGCCAGCAGCCAAGATGGCGAAGGGTTTAGCCGAGGCTACACCTTC.

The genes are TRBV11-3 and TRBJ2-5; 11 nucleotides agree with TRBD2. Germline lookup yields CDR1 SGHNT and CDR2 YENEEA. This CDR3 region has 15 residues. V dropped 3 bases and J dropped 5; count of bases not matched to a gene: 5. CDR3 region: CASSFTSGSRETQYF. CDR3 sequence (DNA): TGTGCCAGCAGCTTTACTAGCGGGAGCCGCGAGACCCAGTACTTC.

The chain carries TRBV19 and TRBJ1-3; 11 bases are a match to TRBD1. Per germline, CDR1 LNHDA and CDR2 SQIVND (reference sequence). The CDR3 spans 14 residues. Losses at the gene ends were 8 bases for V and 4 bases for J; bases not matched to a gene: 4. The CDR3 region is CASGQGAAGNTIYF. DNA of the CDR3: TGTGCCAGTGGACAGGGGGCGGCGGGAAACACCATATATTTT.

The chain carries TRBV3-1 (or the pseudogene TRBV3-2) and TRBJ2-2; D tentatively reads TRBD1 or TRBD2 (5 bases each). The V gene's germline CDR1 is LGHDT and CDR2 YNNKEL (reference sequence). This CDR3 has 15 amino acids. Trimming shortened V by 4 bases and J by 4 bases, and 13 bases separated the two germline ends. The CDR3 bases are TGTGCCAGCAGCCCTTCCGGGACCCCCACCGGGGAGCTGTTTTTT. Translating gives CASSPSGTPTGELFF.